This record concerns one TCR beta chain sequence. What it recognizes is unknown. Cells designated naive CD8 were CD45RO-negative and were positively selected for CCR7, with terminally differentiated effector memory CD45RA+ cells excluded. The source of the sample is a study of shared clonotypes between healthy human individuals. Across the study: The donor group consisted of a couple of women and a few men, aged 18 to 49. CD4 naive and memory got three plates each, CD8 naive two, CD8 memory one. The study's findings and limits: Non-shared clonotypes displayed generation probabilities falling below those of clonotypes present in all four donors.

This CDR3 comprises 14 residues. Per the germline V gene, CDR1 is SGHDT and CDR2 is YYEEEE. V was clipped by 1 base and J by 0 bases, with 7 bases between them. The assay was carried out at the deep level. The method was immunoSEQ multiplex PCR; TCRdb's version includes in-frame clones alone and lacks a portion of them. Among some 2,100,000 clones listed, approximately 94% were seen once. Sequenced sample: naive CD8+ T cells from PBMCs. This TCR was sampled from a man between 18 and 29 years old in good health. Some clones in this sample may be carry-over from other donors' samples. This rearrangement joins TRBV5-6 to TRBJ1-2; D is undetermined. The CDR3 protein is CASSLRLPNYGYTF. As DNA, the CDR3 is TGTGCCAGCAGCTTGAGGCTCCCTAACTATGGCTACACCTTC.